Below are 7 T cell receptor beta chains sequenced from a single sample in a study of identical twins. TCRdb analysed the 5' RACE reads with MiXCR anew, one entry per CDR3 protein. Here the sample spans 350,000 or so distinct CDR3 sequences, approximately 13% being singletons. These data also featured in a second study, about yellow fever vaccine responses in identical twins.

Input material: CD8+ T cells sorted from blood. Receptors originate from a woman between 18 and 29 years old in good health.

This clonotype was counted between two and nine times. The chain combines TRBV10-3 with TRBJ2-3; 10 positions match TRBD2. The ends lost 0 bases at V and 1 base at J; junction bases unmatched: 7. The CDR3 has 18 amino acids. CDR1 ENHRY and CDR2 SYGVKD come from the germline V gene. The CDR3 region is CAISESWLAGARTDTQYF. The CDR3, as DNA: TGTGCCATCAGTGAGTCGTGGCTAGCGGGAGCCCGCACAGATACGCAGTATTTT.

This clonotype was seen repeatedly, ten times or more. The CDR3 nucleotides are TGTGCCATTAAGCGGGAGAGTAACAATGAGCAGTTCTTC. Protein sequence: CAIKRESNNEQFF. This chain uses TRBV10-3 with TRBJ2-1; 8 bases line up with TRBD2. J gave up 5 bases and V 9 bases, and 6 bases lay outside the gene matches. Germline V gene data show CDR1 as ENHRY and CDR2 as SYGVKD. This CDR3 contains 13 residues.

The V call is TRBV10-3, the J call TRBJ2-1, with a possible D match to TRBD1 (8 bases). CDR3 length: 16 residues. The germline V gene has CDR1 ENHRY and CDR2 SYGVKD. Trimming cost V 11 bases and J 0 bases, with 20 bases left between them. Here the CDR3 DNA reads TGTGCCTCCACAGGGGGGGAGTGGAGCTCCTACAATGAGCAGTTCTTC. It encodes CASTGGEWSSYNEQFF.

This clonotype has a handful of counts. V gene TRBV12-3 or TRBV12-4 combines with J gene TRBJ1-4, with 9 bases aligning to TRBD1. The CDR3 is 12 amino acids. The J segment lost 14 bases and the V segment lost 8 bases, leaving 9 bases of the junction unmatched. The CDR3 DNA is TGTGCCAGCTCACTCCCGGGACAGGGCCTGTTTTTT. It yields the protein CASSLPGQGLFF.

The genes are TRBV2 and TRBJ2-2; 7 bases are shared with TRBD1. This CDR3 spans 16 amino acids. Germline assignment: CDR1 SNHLY and CDR2 FYNNEI. With 8 bases clipped from V and 3 bases from J, the junction kept 12 bases outside the gene matches. The CDR3 DNA is TGTGCCAGCCTGGGGCCCACAGGGGATGACACCGGGGAGCTGTTTTTT. It yields the protein CASLGPTGDDTGELFF.

The gene calls are TRBV28 and TRBJ1-2, with D perhaps TRBD1 (6 bases). The CDR3 is made up of 17 amino acids. V was cut by 5 bases and J by 0 bases, with 19 bases left in between. Germline CDR1 reads MDHEN; CDR2 reads SYDVKM. In DNA form, the CDR3 reads TGTGCCAGCAGTCCCCCGTGGGGGGCTCCACCTAACTATGGCTACACCTTC. Its translation: CASSPPWGAPPNYGYTF.

This clonotype was picked up a small number of times. The gene calls are TRBV20-1 and TRBJ2-7, with D perhaps being TRBD1 or TRBD2 (6 bases each). The V gene lost 3 bases and the J gene lost 2 bases, with 17 bases spanning the gap. There are 15 residues in the CDR3. Looked up from germline, CDR1 is DFQATT and CDR2 is SNEGSKA (reference sequence). The CDR3 protein is CSARAGSNRAYEQYF. In nucleotides, the CDR3 is TGCAGTGCTAGGGCCGGGAGTAACAGGGCCTACGAGCAGTACTTC.